A single sample is the source of the 30 T cell receptor beta chains below, sequenced in a study of cytomegalovirus exposure and HLA in healthy donors. Primers for the PCR totalled 60 Vbeta and 13 Jbeta. TCRdb's copy holds only in-frame clones and misses some; the assay was immunoSEQ multiplex PCR. This table holds about 130,000 clones, 79% found once. The specimen sequenced was PBMCs. The receptors were sampled from a man between 40 and 49 years old in good health and CMV-seropositive.

The chain recombines TRBV10-3 with TRBJ2-7; 7 bases align to TRBD1. J lost 5 bases, V lost 2 bases, and 9 bases had no gene match. The germline V gene has CDR1 ENHRY and CDR2 SYGVKD. This CDR3 spans 15 amino acids. The chain's CDR3 is CAISESRDRDHEQYF. The CDR3 DNA sequence: TGTGCCATCAGTGAGAGTCGCGACAGGGACCACGAGCAGTACTTC.

The J gene is TRBJ1-1, the V gene TRBV10-1; a weak D match, TRBD1 (5 bases). Per germline, CDR1 WNHNN and CDR2 SYGVQD (reference sequence). V gave up 0 bases and J gave up 11 bases, with 10 bases separating them. The CDR3 loop spans 12 amino acids. The CDR3 sequence is CASSESSRAAFF. The CDR3 DNA sequence: TGCGCCAGCAGTGAGTCGTCCAGGGCCGCTTTCTTT.

About this clone itself: In this CDR3 the conserved last residue, phenylalanine or tryptophan, is missing, so a read error is likely. Written as DNA, the CDR3 is TGTGCCAGCAGCTTGGGAGGTAGCGGGAGGGCGGAAGAGCAGTACCTC. Its protein is CASSLGGSGRAEEQYL. V and J are TRBV5-4 and TRBJ2-7; 11 bases line up with TRBD2. J lost 7 bases, V lost 0 bases, and 9 bases had no gene match. The CDR3 consists of 16 residues. Germline V CDR1 and CDR2: SGHNT, YYREEE (reference sequence).

The rearrangement uses TRBV14 and TRBJ2-1; 7 bases match TRBD2. CDR1 and CDR2 from the germline V gene are SGHDN and FVKESK. Losses at the gene ends were 4 bases for V and 3 bases for J; bases not matched to a gene: 3. The CDR3 spans 14 residues. This chain's CDR3 is CASSLRDYYNEQFF. DNA of the CDR3: TGTGCCAGCAGCCTTCGGGACTACTACAATGAGCAGTTCTTC.

The rearrangement uses TRBV29-1 and TRBJ2-3; 14 nucleotides align to TRBD2. The CDR3 runs 15 residues. Per germline, CDR1 SQVTM and CDR2 ANQGSEA. V trimming: 4 bases; J trimming: 4 bases; junction bases outside the gene matches: 4. The CDR3 region has the DNA TGCAGCGTTGGCGGACTAGCGGGAGGTTCAGATACGCAGTATTTT. This gives the protein CSVGGLAGGSDTQYF.

V is TRBV27 and J is TRBJ2-6; 15 bases are shared with TRBD2. Germline CDR1 and CDR2: MNHEY and SMNVEV (reference sequence). The CDR3 runs to 18 residues. V dropped 4 bases and J dropped 2; count of bases not matched to a gene: 3. CDR3 in amino acids: CASSSGLAGGTGANVLTF. The CDR3 nucleotides are TGTGCCAGCAGTTCGGGACTAGCGGGAGGTACTGGGGCCAACGTCCTGACTTTC.

The chain has TRBV5-1 and TRBJ1-1; D is unclear. Trimming took 0 bases from V and 3 from J, leaving 6 bases between them. This CDR3 contains 13 residues. CDR1 is SGHRS and CDR2 is YFSETQ in the germline V gene. This CDR3 reads CASSLDGYTEAFF. The CDR3 nucleotides are TGCGCCAGCAGCTTGGACGGTTACACTGAAGCTTTCTTT.

The J gene is TRBJ2-5, the V gene TRBV10-3, with 8 bases fitting TRBD2. V lost 6 bases to trimming and J lost 3 bases; unmatched junction nucleotides: 6. Germline V gives CDR1 ENHRY, CDR2 SYGVKD. The CDR3 has 14 residues. CDR3 DNA: TGTGCCATCAGGGAGACTAGCGCCGAAGAGACCCAGTACTTC. Translating gives CAIRETSAEETQYF.

The genes are TRBV4-1 and TRBJ2-5; 12 positions match TRBD2. The CDR3 is 17 amino acids. Trimming took 2 bases from V and 4 from J; bases not matched to a gene: 8. The germline gives CDR1 MGHRA, CDR2 YSYEKL. Here the CDR3 DNA reads TGCGCCAGCAGCCAAACCCCGACTAGCGGGAGTCCAGAGACCCAGTACTTC. Its translation is CASSQTPTSGSPETQYF.

The chain combines TRBV20-1 with TRBJ2-7; D perhaps matches TRBD1 (5 bases). The CDR3 is made up of 11 amino acids. CDR1 DFQATT and CDR2 SNEGSKA come from the germline V gene (reference sequence). CDR3 amino acids: CRGSWGGEQYF. In DNA form, the CDR3 reads TGCAGGGGTTCCTGGGGCGGTGAGCAGTACTTC.

This chain uses TRBV19 with TRBJ2-1, with 9 bases lining up with TRBD2. This CDR3 has 16 residues. Germline trimming cut 4 bases from V and 9 bases from J; bases unmatched to any gene: 13. Germline loops: CDR1 LNHDA, CDR2 SQIVND (reference sequence). Here the CDR3 reads CASSKVAGVSAGEQFF. CDR3 sequence (DNA): TGTGCCAGTAGTAAGGTAGCGGGAGTGTCTGCGGGTGAGCAGTTCTTC.

V gene TRBV4-1 combines with J gene TRBJ2-1; perhaps TRBD2 as D (5 bases). CDR3 length equals 13 residues. The V gene lost 0 bases and the J gene lost 12 bases, with 12 bases spanning the gap. Germline V gene sequence: CDR1 MGHRA, CDR2 YSYEKL. The CDR3, as DNA: TGCGCCAGCAGCCAAGAATTAACTAGACGGCAGTTCTTC. Amino acids: CASSQELTRRQFF.

V and J are TRBV5-6 and TRBJ2-3; D call uncertain. The CDR3 is 13 amino acids. V was pared by 0 bases and J by 2 bases, with 4 bases between. CDR1 is SGHDT and CDR2 is YYEEEE in the germline V gene. CDR3 residues: CASSLDYTDTQYF. The CDR3 DNA follows: TGTGCCAGCAGCTTGGACTACACAGATACGCAGTATTTT.

V and J are TRBV30 and TRBJ2-2; 10 nucleotides agree with TRBD2. This CDR3 is built from 17 residues. J was trimmed by 5 bases and V by 0 bases; bases with no gene match: 9. Germline CDR1 reads GTSNPN; CDR2 reads SVGIG (reference sequence). This CDR3 is CAWSVLDQREGTGELFF. CDR3 nucleotides: TGTGCCTGGAGTGTACTAGATCAGCGGGAGGGTACCGGGGAGCTGTTTTTT.

This sequence joins TRBV28 and TRBJ1-2, with 7 bases identical to TRBD1. Per germline, CDR1 MDHEN and CDR2 SYDVKM. Trimming removed 5 bases from V and 3 bases from J; junction bases left unmatched: 3. This CDR3 spans 13 amino acids. The CDR3: CASSLQGHYGYTF. The CDR3, as DNA: TGTGCCAGCAGTCTACAGGGGCACTATGGCTACACCTTC.

CDR3 sequence: CASSGTSGPYEQYF. The DNA of the CDR3 is TGTGCCAGCAGTGGGACTAGCGGCCCCTACGAGCAGTACTTC. The V call is TRBV6-1, the J call TRBJ2-7; TRBD2 agrees at 10 bases. The germline V gene encodes CDR1 MNHNS and CDR2 SASEGT. Unmatched junction bases numbered 2, after V lost 4 bases and J lost 2 bases. The CDR3 sequence is 14 residues long.

This clone was detected a few times. At one of its ends the junction is not consistent with the germline gene, which may arise from a read error. This chain connects TRBV7-8 to TRBJ2-7; TRBD2 matches 8 bases. Germline values: CDR1 SGHVS, CDR2 FQNEAQ. The CDR3 loop spans 15 amino acids. The CDR3 nucleotides are TGTGCCAGCAGCTTAGCTTGGGAGCGGGGGTACGGGCAGTACTTC. It encodes CASSLAWERGYGQYF.

The V gene is TRBV5-1, the J gene TRBJ2-7; a possible D gene is TRBD2 (6 bases). The CDR3 is 12 residues long. The V end lost 4 bases, the J end lost 4 bases, and 9 bases lay between the germline ends. From germline, CDR1 is SGHRS and CDR2 YFSETQ. CDR3 coding DNA: TGCGCCAGCAGCCGGGGGACTTACGAGCAGTACTTC. It yields the protein CASSRGTYEQYF.

This clone was found a few times. CDR3 residues: CAISESRRGFNEQFF. CDR3 nucleotide sequence: TGTGCCATCAGTGAGTCGCGTCGGGGGTTCAATGAGCAGTTCTTC. The chain is built from TRBV10-3 and TRBJ2-1, with a weak D call TRBD2 (6 bases). CDR3 size: 15 residues. Trimming stripped 0 bases from V and 6 bases from J, with 12 bases between. Germline V gene lookup returns CDR1 ENHRY and CDR2 SYGVKD.

The gene calls are TRBV18 and TRBJ1-6, with 8 bases that match TRBD1. This CDR3 spans 16 amino acids. With V trimmed by 3 bases and J by 5 bases, 6 bases remained unmatched. Germline V gives CDR1 KGHSH, CDR2 LQKENI. Here the CDR3 DNA reads TGTGCCAGCTCACCGGGGACAGGCAGTAATAATTCACCCCTCCACTTT. This sequence encodes CASSPGTGSNNSPLHF.

The chain employs TRBV28 and TRBJ1-1, with D possibly matching TRBD1 (6 bases). The CDR3 contains 13 residues. V was cut by 4 bases and J by 4 bases, with 10 bases left in between. Germline V gives CDR1 MDHEN, CDR2 SYDVKM. The DNA of the CDR3 is TGTGCCAGCAGTTCGACAGGTTCCACTGAAGCTTTCTTT. Its translation is CASSSTGSTEAFF.

J is TRBJ1-5 and V is TRBV30; no firm D call. V was cut by 2 bases and J by 3 bases, with 8 bases left in between. Germline CDR1 reads GTSNPN; CDR2 reads SVGIG (reference sequence). The CDR3 runs 13 residues. The CDR3 is CAWSTGVNQPQHF. The CDR3 bases are TGTGCCTGGAGTACCGGAGTCAATCAGCCCCAGCATTTT.

V usage is TRBV5-4 and J usage is TRBJ2-3, with D hard to call. Trimming took off 4 bases at V and 0 bases at J, with 9 bases between the two ends. The CDR3 is 14 residues long. The germline V gene has CDR1 SGHNT and CDR2 YYREEE (reference sequence). The CDR3 nucleotides are TGTGCCAGCAGCGGCGGCATTAGCACAGATACGCAGTATTTT. It translates to CASSGGISTDTQYF. Full variable domain (remainder filled in from reference TRBV5-4 and TRBJ2-3): ETGVTQSPTHLIKTRGQQVTLRCSSQSGHNTVSWYQQALGQGPQFIFQYYREEENGRGNFPPRFSGLQFPNYSSELNVNALELDDSALYLCASSGGISTDTQYFGPGTRLTVL.

This chain links TRBV19 with TRBJ2-4; D uncertain. The CDR3 loop spans 11 amino acids. Germline V gene data show CDR1 as LNHDA and CDR2 as SQIVND (reference sequence). Trimming pared 9 bases from V and 5 bases from J, leaving 8 bases between. In nucleotides, the CDR3 is TGTGCCAGAGGAGTGGAAAACATTCAGTACTTC. Amino acids: CARGVENIQYF.

The V gene is TRBV15, the J gene TRBJ2-2, with TRBD1 identical over 8 bases. V dropped 0 bases and J dropped 7; count of bases not matched to a gene: 13. Germline assignment: CDR1 LNHNV and CDR2 YYDKDF (reference sequence). CDR3 length equals 18 residues. For the CDR3, the DNA is TGTGCCACCAGCAGAGATCTTAGCCGGACAGGGATTGGCGGGGAGCTGTTTTTT. Encoded protein: CATSRDLSRTGIGGELFF.

V and J are TRBV9 and TRBJ2-7; D remains ambiguous. The CDR3 length is 14 residues. The germline V gene encodes CDR1 SGDLS and CDR2 YYNGEE. The ends were cut back, 0 bases at V and 2 bases at J, with 9 bases in the middle. This CDR3 reads CASSVAPLPYEQYF. The DNA of the CDR3 is TGTGCCAGCAGCGTAGCTCCCCTTCCCTACGAGCAGTACTTC.

This sequence joins TRBV5-5 and TRBJ1-2; D uncertain. Trimming took off 1 base at V and 4 bases at J, with 14 bases between the two ends. CDR3 length equals 15 residues. Germline CDR1 is SGHKS and CDR2 is YYEKEE (reference sequence). The chain's CDR3 is CASSLRIPEFYGYTF. In DNA, the CDR3 is TGTGCCAGCAGCTTGAGAATCCCTGAGTTCTATGGCTACACCTTC.

The V and J genes are TRBV15 and TRBJ1-5; the D is unclear. CDR3 size: 13 residues. Germline V gives CDR1 LNHNV, CDR2 YYDKDF (reference sequence). Trimming left V 4 bases short and J 4 bases short, with 8 bases between. The CDR3 bases are TGTGCCACCAGCACCCTCCTAAATCAGCCCCAGCATTTT. Its protein product is CATSTLLNQPQHF.

The V call is TRBV28, the J call TRBJ2-5; tentatively, D is TRBD2 (5 bases). CDR3 length: 12 amino acids. Germline V gives CDR1 MDHEN, CDR2 SYDVKM. The V end was cut by 5 bases, the J end by 4 bases, with 8 bases between. CDR3 sequence (DNA): TGTGCCAGCAGTGTTCGGGGAGAGACCCAGTACTTC. Translation: CASSVRGETQYF. Looking up the rest from reference TRBV28 and TRBJ2-5 gives the full variable domain: DVKVTQSSRYLVKRTGEKVFLECVQDMDHENMFWYRQDPGLGLRLIYFSYDVKMKEKGDIPEGYSVSREKKERFSLILESASTNQTSMYLCASSVRGETQYFGPGTRLLVL.

In its sample, this clone was seen once. The chain uses TRBV5-5 and TRBJ2-1; a weak D match, TRBD1 (5 bases). Germline V CDR1 and CDR2: SGHKS, YYEKEE (reference sequence). CDR3 size: 13 residues. The V and J ends lost 7 bases and 8 bases respectively, with 16 bases between them. Written as DNA, the CDR3 is TGTGCCAGCTCCGACAGAGCTTTCTATGAGCAGTTCTTC. Translation gives CASSDRAFYEQFF.